The 6 T cell receptor beta chains reported below all come from one sample, sequenced in a study of spatial heterogeneity in lung cancer. The sample's time point: sample taken at primary tumor resection. Their cognate antigens are unknown. General observations from the study: Tumoral mutation counts were tracked by counts of expanded intratumoral alpha and beta TCRs.

TCRdb used MiXCR to reprocess the 5' RACE reads, holding one entry per CDR3 protein. The data show 4,400 or so distinct CDR3 sequences, 9.5% to 15% seen once. The sample was lung tumor tissue, taken at surgery. These receptors were collected from a male donor with early-stage non-small cell lung cancer.

Of note for this clonotype: This beta chain appears as a stray read in a library generated for alpha chains; its size is not informative. The J gene is TRBJ2-7, the V gene TRBV4-2; D gene ambiguous. The CDR3 spans 12 residues. Germline V lookup: CDR1 LGHNA, CDR2 YNFKEQ. V was clipped by 8 bases and J by 2 bases, with 10 bases between them. Here the CDR3 DNA reads TGTGCCAGCCCGTTGCCCCCCTACGAGCAGTACTTC. Its translation: CASPLPPYEQYF.

This clonotype showed up many times. For a library built for alpha chains, this beta chain is a stray read; little rests on its size. The rearrangement uses TRBV20-1 and TRBJ2-1; a possible D gene is TRBD2 (6 bases). The germline CDR1 and CDR2 sequences are DFQATT and SNEGSKA (reference sequence). V was trimmed by 6 bases and J by 10 bases, leaving 16 bases between them. The CDR3 is made up of 12 amino acids. CDR3 protein: CSAAGPLVEQFF. DNA for the CDR3: TGCAGTGCGGCGGGGCCCCTTGTGGAGCAGTTCTTC.

This clonotype counts as medium-sized. This beta chain was picked up by a library intended for alpha chains and is off target, so its count carries little meaning. The chain employs TRBV30 and TRBJ2-1; 8 nucleotides match TRBD2. Germline loops: CDR1 GTSNPN, CDR2 SVGIG (reference sequence). This CDR3 has 16 amino acids. Trimming at V came to 4 bases and at J to 5 bases, leaving 13 bases not matched to a gene. The CDR3 bases are TGTGCCTGGACAAAGAACGGGGGGGCACTTAACAATGAGCAGTTCTTC. It encodes CAWTKNGGALNNEQFF.

This clonotype occurred many times. This beta chain lies outside the target of a library built for alpha chains; its clone size means little. The chain uses TRBV3-1 and TRBJ2-7; D remains ambiguous. Germline-derived CDR1 and CDR2 are LGHDT and YNNKEL (reference sequence). The CDR3 totals 13 residues. The V end was cut by 1 base, the J end by 6 bases, with 10 bases between. CDR3 sequence (DNA): TGTGCCAGCAGCCAAGGGATCCAGGCCGAGCAGTACTTC. As protein: CASSQGIQAEQYF.

On this clonotype: As an off-target read in a library built for alpha chains, this beta chain has a frequency of little significance. The J gene is TRBJ2-1, the V gene TRBV21-1; no DNA check was done on the table's D call, TRBD2. TRBV21-1 represents a pseudogene. The CDR3 sequence is 16 residues long. Here the CDR3 reads CASSGLLAVPYNEQFF. The DNA for the CDR3 is TGTGCCAGCAGCGGTTTACTAGCAGTCCCCTACAATGAGCAGTTCTTC.

This clonotype is judged medium-sized. The size of this beta chain means little, since it is a stray read in a library made for alpha chains. CDR3 sequence: CASDFGGNQPQHF. The CDR3 nucleotides are TGTGCCAGCGATTTCGGTGGCAATCAGCCCCAGCATTTT. The V and J genes are TRBV6-2 or TRBV6-3 and TRBJ1-5; no clear D gene. Germline values: CDR1 MNHEY, CDR2 SVGEGT. CDR3 size: 13 residues. The V gene lost 8 bases and the J gene lost 2 bases, with 10 bases spanning the gap.